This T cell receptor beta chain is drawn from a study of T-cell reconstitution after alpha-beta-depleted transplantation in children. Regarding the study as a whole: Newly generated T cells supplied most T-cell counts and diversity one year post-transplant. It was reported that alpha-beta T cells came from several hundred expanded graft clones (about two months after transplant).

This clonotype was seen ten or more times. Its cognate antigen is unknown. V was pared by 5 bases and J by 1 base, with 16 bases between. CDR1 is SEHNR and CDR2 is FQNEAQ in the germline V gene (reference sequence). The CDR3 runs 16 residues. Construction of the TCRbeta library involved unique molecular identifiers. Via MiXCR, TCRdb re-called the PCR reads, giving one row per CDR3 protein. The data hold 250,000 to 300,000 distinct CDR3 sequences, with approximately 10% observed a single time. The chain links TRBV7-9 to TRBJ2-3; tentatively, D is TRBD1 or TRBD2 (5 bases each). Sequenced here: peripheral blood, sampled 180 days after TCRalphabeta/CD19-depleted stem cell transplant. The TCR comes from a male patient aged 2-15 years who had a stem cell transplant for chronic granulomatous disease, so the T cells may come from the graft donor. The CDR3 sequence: CASSITGTEGTDTQYF. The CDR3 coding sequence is TGTGCCAGCAGCATAACCGGGACCGAGGGCACAGATACGCAGTATTTT.